The 28 T cell receptor beta chains presented below share a single source sample, sequenced in a study of shared clonotypes between healthy human individuals. Assay: immunoSEQ multiplex PCR; the TCRdb copy retains only in-frame clones and omits some. This sample carries millions of clones, around 94% of them seen once, and the ten largest clones take more than 0.12%. Sequenced input: naive CD4+ T cells sorted from blood. As for subset: CD45RA+ positively selected. These receptors came from a young man in good health.

The rearrangement joins TRBV28 to TRBJ1-3; 7 bases align to TRBD1. Unmatched junction bases numbered 2, after V lost 6 bases and J lost 0 bases. Germline values: CDR1 MDHEN, CDR2 SYDVKM. The CDR3 contains 14 residues. The CDR3 nucleotides are TGTGCCAGCAGACCAGGGGGCTCTGGAAACACCATATATTTT. It codes for CASRPGGSGNTIYF.

The rearrangement links TRBV5-1 to TRBJ2-3, with 7 bases identical to TRBD2. This CDR3 comprises 16 residues. Germline CDR1 is SGHRS and CDR2 is YFSETQ. V shed 4 bases, J shed 6 bases, and the junction held 14 bases outside the gene matches. In nucleotides, the CDR3 is TGCGCCAGCAGCAAGACTAGCTCCCTCGCCGGGGATACGCAGTATTTT. Its protein is CASSKTSSLAGDTQYF.

The chain carries TRBV18 and TRBJ2-5, with 8 bases aligning to TRBD1. Germline values: CDR1 KGHSH, CDR2 LQKENI. The CDR3 has 17 amino acids. V trimming: 3 bases; J trimming: 4 bases; junction bases outside the gene matches: 13. The CDR3 bases are TGTGCCAGCTCACCCAGGACAGGGACGGGACTGGGAGAGACCCAGTACTTC. It is translated as CASSPRTGTGLGETQYF.

The chain couples TRBV7-2 to TRBJ2-3, with D possibly being TRBD2 (5 bases). Germline assignment: CDR1 SGHTA and CDR2 FQGNSA. The ends were cut back, 5 bases at V and 0 bases at J, with 6 bases in the middle. The CDR3 contains 13 residues. CDR3 DNA sequence: TGTGCCAGCAGCACGGGGAGCACAGATACGCAGTATTTT. Protein: CASSTGSTDTQYF. The full variable domain, with the rest looked up from reference TRBV7-2 and TRBJ2-3, is GAGVSQSPSNKVTEKGKDVELRCDPISGHTALYWYRQSLGQGLEFLIYFQGNSAPDKSGLPSDRFSAERTGGSVSTLTIQRTQQEDSAVYLCASSTGSTDTQYFGPGTRLTVL.

The rearrangement joins TRBV5-6 to TRBJ2-7; maybe TRBD1 (5 bases). Trimming stripped 2 bases from V and 6 bases from J, with 21 bases between. This CDR3 region has 16 residues. Germline loops: CDR1 SGHDT, CDR2 YYEEEE. The CDR3 sequence: CASSFSPRALTSEQYF. CDR3 coding DNA: TGTGCCAGCAGCTTCTCGCCCAGGGCTCTAACAAGCGAGCAGTACTTC.

The chain is built from TRBV6-1 and TRBJ1-2, with D perhaps TRBD1 (5 bases). Germline V gene data show CDR1 as MNHNS and CDR2 as SASEGT. V lost 5 bases, J lost 5 bases, and 12 bases lay in between. The CDR3 length is 13 residues. CDR3 sequence (DNA): TGTGCCAGCAGTATTGGGGGACCATATGGCTACACCTTC. Its protein is CASSIGGPYGYTF.

The chain joins TRBV29-1 to TRBJ2-1; the match to TRBD2 covers 8 bases. Germline V CDR1 and CDR2: SQVTM, ANQGSEA. V gave up 2 bases and J gave up 9 bases; unmatched junction bases: 9. The CDR3 has 14 amino acids. The CDR3 is CSVERVAGTSEQFF. The CDR3 nucleotides read TGCAGCGTTGAACGAGTAGCGGGGACGAGTGAGCAGTTCTTC.

V usage is TRBV5-1 and J usage is TRBJ2-1; 12 nucleotides agree with TRBD2. CDR3 length: 16 residues. Per germline, CDR1 SGHRS and CDR2 YFSETQ. V shed 2 bases and J 5 bases; nucleotides not matched to a gene: 5. The CDR3 spells CASSFSLAGGNNEQFF. CDR3 nucleotides: TGCGCCAGCAGCTTCTCACTAGCGGGAGGTAACAATGAGCAGTTCTTC.

The gene calls are TRBV19 and TRBJ1-2, with TRBD1 matching over 7 bases. The ends lost 1 base at V and 4 bases at J; junction bases unmatched: 12. This CDR3 region has 17 residues. The germline V gene encodes CDR1 LNHDA and CDR2 SQIVND (reference sequence). This chain's CDR3 is CASSIAHPTTGVYGYTF. Written as DNA, the CDR3 is TGTGCCAGTAGTATAGCCCACCCTACCACAGGGGTCTATGGCTACACCTTC.

Comment on this clone: Other DNA sequences of this sample code for an identical CDR3. The chain has TRBV29-1 and TRBJ1-2, with 9 bases that match TRBD1. The CDR3 runs 13 residues. Germline CDR1 SQVTM, CDR2 ANQGSEA. V trimming: 7 bases; J trimming: 2 bases; junction bases outside the gene matches: 5. CDR3 nucleotides: TGCAGCGCTCAAGGACAGGGGAACTATGGCTACACCTTC. Protein: CSAQGQGNYGYTF.

The rearrangement joins TRBV5-4 to TRBJ2-3, with 11 bases aligning to TRBD2. Germline V gene data show CDR1 as SGHNT and CDR2 as YYREEE (reference sequence). The length of the CDR3 is 17 residues. V was clipped by 4 bases and J by 0 bases; unmatched bases: 7. The CDR3 region has the DNA TGTGCCAGCAGCCCTGGACTAGCGGGTTTTAGCACAGATACGCAGTATTTT. Translated: CASSPGLAGFSTDTQYF. Combining the CDR3 with reference TRBV5-4 and TRBJ2-3 gives the whole variable domain ETGVTQSPTHLIKTRGQQVTLRCSSQSGHNTVSWYQQALGQGPQFIFQYYREEENGRGNFPPRFSGLQFPNYSSELNVNALELDDSALYLCASSPGLAGFSTDTQYFGPGTRLTVL.

The chain has TRBV7-2 and TRBJ1-3; TRBD1 matches at 11 bases. The CDR3 has 17 residues. Per germline, CDR1 SGHTA and CDR2 FQGNSA. Trimming cost V 4 bases and J 1 base; bases outside gene matches: 6. CDR3 nucleotide sequence: TGTGCCAGCAGCTCCTCTGGGACAGGGGGTTCTGGAAACACCATATATTTT. As protein: CASSSSGTGGSGNTIYF.

To note about this clone: Distinct nucleotide sequences in the sample also encode this CDR3. DNA of the CDR3: TGTGCCATCAGTGAGAGAGGGGGTGAGACCCAGTACTTC. Its protein is CAISERGGETQYF. The V gene is TRBV10-3, the J gene TRBJ2-5, with TRBD1 as a possible D gene (6 bases). The CDR3 consists of 13 residues. V lost 2 bases to trimming and J lost 5 bases, with 9 bases between them. CDR1 and CDR2 from the germline V gene are ENHRY and SYGVKD.

The chain's CDR3 is CASSPQGTQYF. The CDR3 DNA sequence: TGTGCCAGCAGCCCCCAGGGTACGCAGTATTTT. The chain is built from TRBV9 and TRBJ2-3; D perhaps matches TRBD1 (5 bases). Trimming shortened V by 4 bases and J by 8 bases, and 8 bases separated the two germline ends. Germline assignment: CDR1 SGDLS and CDR2 YYNGEE. This CDR3 is 11 amino acids long.

The genes are TRBV9 and TRBJ1-6; D is possibly TRBD1 (5 bases). Germline CDR1 SGDLS, CDR2 YYNGEE. V was shortened by 4 bases and J by 6 bases, with 11 bases between the two germline ends. The length of the CDR3 is 14 residues. CDR3 bases: TGTGCCAGCAGCTTGGGGGGTCGTAATTCACCCCTCCACTTT. This sequence encodes CASSLGGRNSPLHF.

V gene TRBV29-1 combines with J gene TRBJ2-5; a weak D match, TRBD2 (5 bases). V was cut by 4 bases and J by 5 bases, with 14 bases left in between. The CDR3 contains 13 residues. Germline CDR1 SQVTM, CDR2 ANQGSEA. The CDR3 loop reads CSVVRGYSETQYF. As DNA, the CDR3 is TGCAGCGTTGTCCGAGGGTATTCGGAGACCCAGTACTTC.

The V and J genes are TRBV5-6 and TRBJ2-7; 9 nucleotides align to TRBD1. Per germline, CDR1 SGHDT and CDR2 YYEEEE. The V segment lost 5 bases and the J segment 3 bases; nucleotides outside the gene matches: 3. The CDR3 is 13 residues long. CDR3 sequence: CASRWTGDYEQYF. DNA of the CDR3: TGTGCCAGCAGATGGACAGGGGACTACGAGCAGTACTTC.

This chain connects TRBV29-1 to TRBJ2-2, with 9 bases identical to TRBD1. Germline CDR1 is SQVTM and CDR2 is ANQGSEA. The CDR3 is made up of 15 amino acids. With V trimmed by 7 bases and J by 4 bases, 10 bases remained unmatched. CDR3 coding DNA: TGCAGCGGTATACAGGGGGCGCGTGGCACCGGGGAGCTGTTTTTT. This sequence encodes CSGIQGARGTGELFF.

Points on this clone: The same CDR3 also results from other DNA sequences found in this sample. This chain joins TRBV18 and TRBJ2-5; the match to TRBD2 covers 15 bases. The V gene's germline CDR1 is KGHSH and CDR2 LQKENI. The CDR3 length is 15 residues. V lost 3 bases to trimming and J lost 5 bases; unmatched junction nucleotides: 1. CDR3 sequence: CASSPGLAGGETQYF. The CDR3, as DNA: TGTGCCAGCTCACCCGGACTAGCGGGAGGGGAGACCCAGTACTTC.

The chain combines TRBV5-1 with TRBJ2-4, with a tentative D call TRBD2 (5 bases). V lost 2 bases and J lost 9, with 12 bases in between. The CDR3 runs to 13 residues. Per germline, CDR1 SGHRS and CDR2 YFSETQ. CDR3 sequence reads: CASSLGIASIQYF. As DNA, the CDR3 is TGCGCCAGCAGCTTAGGGATAGCGAGCATTCAGTACTTC.

V and J are TRBV4-3 and TRBJ2-7; TRBD2 matches 12 bases. This CDR3 comprises 16 residues. With V trimmed by 3 bases and J by 6 bases, 9 bases remained unmatched. Germline assignment: CDR1 LGHNA and CDR2 YSLEER. The CDR3 bases are TGCGCCAGCAGCCAGACCCTGACTAGCGGGAGCGTCGAGCAGTACTTC. Translating it yields CASSQTLTSGSVEQYF.

This sequence joins TRBV5-1 and TRBJ1-1; no firm D call. The length of the CDR3 is 14 residues. Germline V lookup: CDR1 SGHRS, CDR2 YFSETQ. The V end lost 9 bases, the J end lost 5 bases, and 20 bases lay between the germline ends. This CDR3 reads CATTSEYSNTEAFF. As DNA, the CDR3 is TGCGCCACCACCTCCGAGTACAGTAATACTGAAGCTTTCTTT.

Points on this clone: The sample carries other DNA sequences with the same CDR3. The J gene is TRBJ1-5, the V gene TRBV19, with a weak D call TRBD1 (5 bases). CDR1 and CDR2 (germline): LNHDA, SQIVND (reference sequence). The V end was cut by 2 bases, the J end by 2 bases, with 10 bases between. This CDR3 spans 15 amino acids. For the CDR3, the DNA is TGTGCCAGTAGTATATGGGGGGAGGGCAATCAGCCCCAGCATTTT. Its protein product is CASSIWGEGNQPQHF.

This rearrangement joins TRBV5-4 to TRBJ2-2; 8 nucleotides line up with TRBD1. The CDR3 is made up of 15 amino acids. Germline CDR1 reads SGHNT; CDR2 reads YYREEE (reference sequence). V lost 4 bases and J lost 5; bases outside the gene matches: 7. This CDR3 reads CASSPRTGPTGELFF. Written as DNA, the CDR3 is TGTGCCAGCAGCCCGAGGACAGGGCCTACCGGGGAGCTGTTTTTT.

CDR3 protein: CASSLKGGDEAFF. CDR3 nucleotides: TGTGCCAGCAGCTTAAAGGGGGGGGATGAAGCTTTCTTT. The chain employs TRBV7-2 and TRBJ1-1; perhaps TRBD1 as D (6 bases). This CDR3 comprises 13 residues. V was clipped by 2 bases and J by 7 bases, with 11 bases between them. Germline V gene data show CDR1 as SGHTA and CDR2 as FQGNSA.

The chain recombines TRBV30 with TRBJ2-1, with 10 nucleotides matching TRBD2. This CDR3 has 18 amino acids. Per the germline V gene, CDR1 is GTSNPN and CDR2 is SVGIG (reference sequence). J lost 0 bases, V lost 0 bases, and 8 bases had no gene match. The CDR3 nucleotides are TGTGCCTGGAGTGTAGTTAGGACTAGCGGTAGCTCCTACAATGAGCAGTTCTTC. It is translated as CAWSVVRTSGSSYNEQFF. Using reference TRBV30 and TRBJ2-1 for the parts outside the CDR3, the full variable domain is SQTIHQWPATLVQPVGSPLSLECTVEGTSNPNLYWYRQAAGRGLQLLFYSVGIGQISSEVPQNLSASRPQDRQFILSSKKLLLSDSGFYLCAWSVVRTSGSSYNEQFFGPGTRLTVL.

V gene TRBV2 combines with J gene TRBJ1-5, with D unresolved. The germline gives CDR1 SNHLY, CDR2 FYNNEI. V was pared by 4 bases and J by 0 bases, with 10 bases between. This CDR3 region has 15 residues. The CDR3 is CASSADLYSNQPQHF. CDR3 DNA: TGTGCCAGCAGTGCGGACTTGTATAGCAATCAGCCCCAGCATTTT.

The V and J genes are TRBV29-1 and TRBJ2-1; D not certain. The CDR3 sequence is 14 residues long. Germline V lookup: CDR1 SQVTM, CDR2 ANQGSEA. V was cut by 6 bases and J by 6 bases, with 18 bases left in between. The CDR3 nucleotides read TGCAGCGTCTTACTCCAATGGAAAGGCAATGAGCAGTTCTTC. This sequence encodes CSVLLQWKGNEQFF.